The clone carrying this T cell receptor beta chain appeared a single time. This sample is part of a study of CD8 T cells in Susac syndrome. Study in general: Among sequenced Susac syndrome patients, roughly six had active disease and under ten were in remission. Treatment status at blood draw for the Susac syndrome patients was therapy-naive, corticosteroids, or intravenous immunoglobulin alone.

High-throughput TCR beta sequencing covered peripheral CD8+ and CD4+ T cells. Losses at the gene ends were 4 bases for V and 0 bases for J; bases not matched to a gene: 3. In germline, CDR1 is SQVTM, CDR2 ANQGSEA. The CDR3 is 13 amino acids. RNA was extracted with the RNeasy kit, and a quantity of about 0.45 to 1 ug was reverse transcribed using random hexamers. Multiplex immunoSEQ PCR targeted 54 Vbeta and 13 Jbeta TCR beta segments. MiXCR, applied by TCRdb to the immunoSEQ multiplex PCR reads, yields one record per CDR3 protein. The sample consists of 200,000 to 300,000 distinct CDR3 sequences, approximately 95% of them appearing once.

This chain links TRBV29-1 with TRBJ2-7, with 7 bases aligning to TRBD1. The sequence was collected from a human donor with Susac syndrome. Sequenced: CD4+ T cells from PBMCs. The CDR3 spells CSVGQGTSYEQYF. CDR3 bases: TGCAGCGTTGGACAGGGTACCTCCTACGAGCAGTACTTC.